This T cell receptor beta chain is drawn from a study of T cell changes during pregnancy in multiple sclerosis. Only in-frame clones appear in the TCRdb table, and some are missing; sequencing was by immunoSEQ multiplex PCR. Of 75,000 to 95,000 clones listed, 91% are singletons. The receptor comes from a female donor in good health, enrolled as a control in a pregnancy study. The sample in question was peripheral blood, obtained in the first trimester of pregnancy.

The CDR3 is CASSLAGGINEKLFF. CDR3 sequence (DNA): TGTGCCAGCAGCTTAGCCGGGGGAATCAATGAAAAACTGTTTTTT. The chain joins TRBV11-2 to TRBJ1-4; D is possibly TRBD1 (5 bases). The CDR3 totals 15 residues. From germline, CDR1 is SGHAT and CDR2 FQNNGV. V was cut by 1 base and J by 5 bases, with 11 bases left in between.